This is a list of T cell receptor beta chains from one sample in a study of T-cell memory formation after mild COVID-19. TCRdb ran MiXCR on the 5' RACE reads and lists one entry per CDR3 protein. The sample records some 410,000 distinct CDR3 sequences, more than 20% being singletons. The specimen was PBMCs or a T cell subset sorted from them (not recorded which). The receptors derive from an adult woman who had mild COVID-19 (a few samples of this study predate the infection). Cell type and time point are not known. CDR3s leave out the opening cysteine and the closing phenylalanine or tryptophan.

>TRBV12-3/TRBV12-4|TRBJ1-5
ASRNRGIQPQH
>TRBV5-1|TRBJ2-7
ASSPDWNYEQY
>TRBV5-6|TRBJ2-5
ASSPIAGSETQY
>TRBV13|TRBJ2-2
ASSPKFTAGELF
>TRBV15|TRBJ2-1
ATSAGGSSYNEQF
>TRBV7-9|TRBJ2-3
ASSPPTRTSGRTDTQY
>TRBV11-3|TRBJ2-3
ASSFARYHSEGTDTQY
>TRBV7-2|TRBJ1-2
ASSFQGGQNYGYT
>TRBV5-1|TRBJ2-3
ASSLEQTDTQY
>TRBV14|TRBJ2-7
ASSQGLGSYEQY
>TRBV5-1|TRBJ1-1
ASSSRAGWNTEAF
>TRBV12-3/TRBV12-4|TRBJ2-5
ASERGSGNHQETQY
>TRBV7-8|TRBJ2-5
ASISFLAGGYGAQETQY
>TRBV12-3/TRBV12-4|TRBJ2-7
ASSPTPLAGGGEQY
>TRBV20-1|TRBJ2-1
SARDWQNNEQF
>TRBV12-3/TRBV12-4|TRBJ2-2
ASSLREAGELF
>TRBV7-9|TRBJ2-7
ASSVTYEQY
>TRBV24-1|TRBJ2-1
ATSEAGSMKVQF
>TRBV7-9|TRBJ2-4
ASSLEQGAIQY
>TRBV5-1|TRBJ1-2
ASSLGYRELGYT
>TRBV6-2/TRBV6-3|TRBJ2-7
ASISSWDGGEQY
>TRBV14|TRBJ2-7
ASSPVFGSHPYEQY
>TRBV5-5|TRBJ2-1
ASSLARAEQF
>TRBV25-1|TRBJ2-7
ASSEFEDRVNDEQY
>TRBV7-9|TRBJ2-7
ASSSLDGYEQY
>TRBV11-1|TRBJ2-2
ASSFRLAGVYTGELF
>TRBV6-6|TRBJ2-7
ASSYPGQGDYEQY
>TRBV12-3/TRBV12-4|TRBJ2-1
ASGAGYYNEQF
>TRBV9|TRBJ1-1
SSSAWDRVNTEAF
>TRBV7-9|TRBJ2-5
ASSLGLAGGSETQY
>TRBV5-1|TRBJ2-7
AGIGSGREEQY
>TRBV6-1|TRBJ2-7
ASRDGQGTYEQY
>TRBV7-9|TRBJ2-3
ASSFWPAGYTDTQY
>TRBV5-1|TRBJ2-1
ASTLSGDSYNEQF
>TRBV12-3/TRBV12-4|TRBJ2-1
ASSSGTSGWNEQF
>TRBV27|TRBJ2-1
ASSKTGENEQF
>TRBV4-2|TRBJ1-2
ASSSRTGEDYGYT
>TRBV25-1|TRBJ2-3
ASSGISGRGDTQY
>TRBV24-1|TRBJ2-7
ATSEGGTGSYEQY
>TRBV4-1|TRBJ2-2
ASSQDEVNTGELF
>TRBV6-5|TRBJ2-2
ASSSWSGGGELF
>TRBV30|TRBJ2-7
AWSVSLGPGDEQY
>TRBV12-3/TRBV12-4|TRBJ1-2
ASSLGRLGYT
>TRBV4-2|TRBJ2-3
ASSQTRTSGRATHTQY
>TRBV11-2|TRBJ2-1
ASSSRLAAWQF
>TRBV6-1|TRBJ2-1
ASISPRGGSYNEQF
>TRBV7-9|TRBJ1-5
ASSSSLAGVRADSNQPQH
>TRBV6-2/TRBV6-3|TRBJ2-2
ASSHTRLAANTGELF
>TRBV7-3|TRBJ2-1
ASSLGRGTSAEQF